The entry below describes one T cell receptor beta chain. The data derive from a study of blood T cells in healthy people across ages. The total RNA that was extracted per sample amounted to at least 5.5 micrograms. Primers used in a second PCR of about 7 to 12 cycles were a sample-barcoded 5' primer and a J-beta primer mix. Every molecule of cDNA carried a tag from a template-switch adaptor with 12 random nucleotides. TCRdb used MiXCR to reprocess the 5' RACE reads, holding one entry per CDR3 protein. The sample shows 650,000 to 1,000,000 distinct CDR3 sequences, about 36% of them seen only once. The V gene's germline CDR1 is MNHNS and CDR2 SASEGT. The V gene end was trimmed by 3 bases and the J gene end by 1 base; junction bases not matched to a gene: 5. The CDR3 covers 15 residues.

This clonotype was obtained from a man in his late teens or twenties in good health. The sequenced sample consisted of blood. V gene TRBV6-1 combines with J gene TRBJ1-1, with 7 bases lining up with TRBD1. DNA for the CDR3: TGTGCCAGCAGTGAGCAGGGGGGAAGGAACACTGAAGCTTTCTTT. As protein: CASSEQGGRNTEAFF.